This entry lists 16 T cell receptor beta chains sequenced from one sample in a study of T cell responses to AZD1222 COVID-19 vaccine. This table comes from immunoSEQ multiplex PCR, and its TCRdb copy is limited to in-frame clones, with some not included. There are 150,000 to 200,000 clones in the sample; 90% occur only once, and 1.5% lies in the top ten. Specimen: peripheral blood, collected on day 0 of AZD1222 vaccination. These receptors were taken from an adult in good health.

The V gene is TRBV2, the J gene TRBJ1-2, with TRBD1 as a possible D gene (6 bases). The V gene's germline CDR1 is SNHLY and CDR2 FYNNEI. The CDR3 contains 14 residues. Trimming pared 3 bases from V and 4 bases from J, leaving 12 bases between. The CDR3 bases are TGTGCCAGCAGTGAGACAGGTTATTCCTATGGCTACACCTTC. Translating gives CASSETGYSYGYTF.

The chain combines TRBV19 with TRBJ2-2; D is perhaps TRBD1 (8 bases). CDR3 length: 14 residues. Germline V CDR1 and CDR2: LNHDA, SQIVND (reference sequence). The V end was cut by 5 bases, the J end by 8 bases, with 15 bases between. For the CDR3, the DNA is TGTGCCAGTAGTGCGGACAGGGAGGGAGGGGAGCTGTTTTTT. It yields the protein CASSADREGGELFF.

The chain links TRBV19 to TRBJ1-4; D perhaps matches TRBD1 (6 bases). Germline-derived CDR1 and CDR2 are LNHDA and SQIVND (reference sequence). This CDR3 comprises 16 residues. Trimming took 4 bases from V and 5 from J, leaving 17 bases between them. The CDR3 nucleotides are TGTGCCAGTAGTAGAAGAACAGGGAGCTGGAATGAAAAACTGTTTTTT. Translating gives CASSRRTGSWNEKLFF.

This clone is a singleton in its sample. The chain joins TRBV15 to TRBJ1-2, with a tentative D call TRBD1 (6 bases). The CDR3 consists of 12 residues. Trimming removed 4 bases from V and 7 bases from J, with 10 bases in between. The germline CDR1 and CDR2 sequences are LNHNV and YYDKDF (reference sequence). The CDR3 DNA follows: TGTGCCACCAGCAAACAGGGAGCTGGCTACACCTTC. The encoded protein is CATSKQGAGYTF.

The chain combines TRBV2 with TRBJ2-4, with D unresolved. V shed 2 bases and J shed 13 bases, with 15 bases lying between them. CDR3 length equals 13 residues. Germline loops: CDR1 SNHLY, CDR2 FYNNEI. As DNA, the CDR3 is TGTGCCAGCAGTGAAAATTTCGACACGCGACAGTACTTC. Its translation: CASSENFDTRQYF.

This chain connects TRBV5-6 to TRBJ1-3, with D uncertain. V was cut by 6 bases and J by 0 bases, with 10 bases left in between. CDR1 is SGHDT and CDR2 is YYEEEE in the germline V gene. The CDR3 covers 14 residues. The CDR3 sequence is CASKERPSGNTIYF. The CDR3, as DNA: TGTGCCAGCAAGGAACGACCCTCTGGAAACACCATATATTTT. Based on the CDR3 plus reference TRBV5-6 and TRBJ1-3, the full variable domain is DAGVTQSPTHLIKTRGQQVTLRCSPKSGHDTVSWYQQALGQGPQFIFQYYEEEERQRGNFPDRFSGHQFPNYSSELNVNALLLGDSALYLCASKERPSGNTIYFGEGSWLTVV.

The chain joins TRBV7-2 to TRBJ1-1; 10 bases map to TRBD1. Germline trimming cut 4 bases from V and 4 bases from J; bases unmatched to any gene: 6. Germline loops: CDR1 SGHTA, CDR2 FQGNSA. This CDR3 spans 15 amino acids. CDR3 loop: CASSSMTGGRTEAFF. The CDR3 coding sequence is TGTGCCAGCAGCTCCATGACAGGGGGCCGCACTGAAGCTTTCTTT.

The gene calls are TRBV12-3 or TRBV12-4 and TRBJ1-1; 8 bases fit TRBD1. Trimming cost V 6 bases and J 4 bases; bases outside gene matches: 4. The CDR3 runs to 13 residues. This CDR3 reads CASRDRVFTEAFF. CDR3 coding DNA: TGTGCCAGCAGGGACAGGGTGTTCACTGAAGCTTTCTTT.

This chain links TRBV3-1 (or the pseudogene TRBV3-2) with TRBJ1-2, with D possibly TRBD1 on 5 matching bases. Trimming stripped 0 bases from V and 5 bases from J, with 7 bases between. CDR3 length equals 13 residues. Per the germline V gene, CDR1 is LGHDT and CDR2 is YNNKEL (reference sequence). The DNA of the CDR3 is TGTGCCAGCAGCCAAGAAGGGGCGTATGGCTACACCTTC. Encoded protein: CASSQEGAYGYTF.

The chain carries TRBV19 and TRBJ2-7; D may be TRBD1 (7 bases). There are 15 residues in the CDR3. Germline V gene lookup returns CDR1 LNHDA and CDR2 SQIVND (reference sequence). Trimming left V 4 bases short and J 0 bases short, with 13 bases between. The CDR3 region has the DNA TGTGCCAGTAGTAACAGGGGAGGAAGCTCCTACGAGCAGTACTTC. It encodes CASSNRGGSSYEQYF.

Only one count was recorded for this clone. This chain links TRBV28 with TRBJ2-3, with TRBD2 matching over 7 bases. The CDR3 extends over 14 amino acids. Germline V gene data show CDR1 as MDHEN and CDR2 as SYDVKM. Germline trimming cut 9 bases from V and 5 bases from J; bases unmatched to any gene: 11. The CDR3 sequence is CASQRGMLVDTQYF. The CDR3 DNA is TGTGCCAGTCAGCGGGGAATGCTGGTAGATACGCAGTATTTT. Together with reference TRBV28 and TRBJ2-3, the CDR3 gives the full variable domain: DVKVTQSSRYLVKRTGEKVFLECVQDMDHENMFWYRQDPGLGLRLIYFSYDVKMKEKGDIPEGYSVSREKKERFSLILESASTNQTSMYLCASQRGMLVDTQYFGPGTRLTVL.

V gene TRBV7-8 combines with J gene TRBJ2-2, with D perhaps TRBD2 (6 bases). Germline CDR1 reads SGHVS; CDR2 reads FQNEAQ. This CDR3 spans 14 amino acids. V was pared by 5 bases and J by 8 bases, with 15 bases between. The CDR3 nucleotides are TGTGCCAGCAGCAGGGACCGGAGGGCAGGGGAGCTGTTTTTT. It specifies CASSRDRRAGELFF.

The V gene is TRBV11-2, the J gene TRBJ2-6; 8 positions match TRBD1. CDR3 length: 17 amino acids. Germline loops: CDR1 SGHAT, CDR2 FQNNGV. V gave up 5 bases and J gave up 0 bases; unmatched junction bases: 6. The CDR3 protein is CASSGQGLYSGANVLTF. The DNA of the CDR3 is TGTGCCAGCAGCGGACAGGGCCTTTACTCTGGGGCCAACGTCCTGACTTTC.

V usage is TRBV7-8 and J usage is TRBJ2-5, with D possibly TRBD1 on 6 matching bases. The CDR3 has 16 residues. The germline CDR1 and CDR2 sequences are SGHVS and FQNEAQ. V was clipped by 5 bases and J by 2 bases, with 18 bases between them. The DNA for the CDR3 is TGTGCCAGCAGCCTGTCGACAGGAGATGGTCAAGAGACCCAGTACTTC. Its translation: CASSLSTGDGQETQYF.

The table lists this clone with a count of one. The J gene is TRBJ1-1, the V gene TRBV21-1; TRBD1, the table's D call, was not compared with the DNA. TRBV21-1 is a pseudogene segment. The CDR3 runs 17 residues. The chain's CDR3 is CASRDNARGPMNTEAFF. CDR3 bases: TGTGCCAGCAGGGATAACGCAAGGGGGCCTATGAACACTGAAGCTTTCTTT.

The J gene is TRBJ1-1, the V gene TRBV5-4, with D maybe TRBD1 (5 bases). V was pared by 4 bases and J by 5 bases, with 15 bases between. The CDR3 covers 14 residues. Per the germline V gene, CDR1 is SGHNT and CDR2 is YYREEE (reference sequence). The chain's CDR3 is CASSPGTRGTEAFF. The DNA of the CDR3 is TGTGCCAGCAGCCCGGGGACCCGGGGAACTGAAGCTTTCTTT.